The subject of this entry is one T cell receptor (beta chain). Antigen unknown. The data originate from a study of cytomegalovirus exposure and HLA in healthy donors. Points from the study as a whole: Donors belonging to an Asian-associated ancestry cluster reportedly showed fewer N-insertions in productive TCRs than the roughly 670-donor mean, according to what a later analysis found. Available immune exposure information was restricted to CMV serostatus only. Across HLA loci, a later analysis found differing TCR association rates, with DRB1 most and HLA-C fewest.

The CDR3 spans 15 residues. CDR1 is LNHNV, CDR2 YYDKDF, per germline (reference sequence). J was trimmed by 7 bases and V by 7 bases; bases with no gene match: 13. The PCR employed 60 Vbeta primers together with 13 Jbeta primers. Produced via immunoSEQ multiplex PCR; TCRdb's table is partial and in-frame only. In the table there are some 80,000 clones, around 77% of which are singletons. This cohort consisted of healthy bone marrow donors. This clonotype originated in a middle-aged man in good health and CMV-seronegative. The source material was PBMCs. The V gene is TRBV15, the J gene TRBJ1-5, with TRBD1 matching 7 bases. The CDR3 sequence is CATTPHIGGGQPQHF. The CDR3 coding sequence is TGTGCCACCACCCCGCACATAGGGGGCGGACAGCCCCAGCATTTT. The variable domain in full, with the rest retrieved from reference TRBV15 and TRBJ1-5, is DAMVIQNPRYQVTQFGKPVTLSCSQTLNHNVMYWYQQKSSQAPKLLFHYYDKDFNNEADTPDNFQSRRPNTSFCFLDIRSPGLGDTAMYLCATTPHIGGGQPQHFGDGTRLSIL.